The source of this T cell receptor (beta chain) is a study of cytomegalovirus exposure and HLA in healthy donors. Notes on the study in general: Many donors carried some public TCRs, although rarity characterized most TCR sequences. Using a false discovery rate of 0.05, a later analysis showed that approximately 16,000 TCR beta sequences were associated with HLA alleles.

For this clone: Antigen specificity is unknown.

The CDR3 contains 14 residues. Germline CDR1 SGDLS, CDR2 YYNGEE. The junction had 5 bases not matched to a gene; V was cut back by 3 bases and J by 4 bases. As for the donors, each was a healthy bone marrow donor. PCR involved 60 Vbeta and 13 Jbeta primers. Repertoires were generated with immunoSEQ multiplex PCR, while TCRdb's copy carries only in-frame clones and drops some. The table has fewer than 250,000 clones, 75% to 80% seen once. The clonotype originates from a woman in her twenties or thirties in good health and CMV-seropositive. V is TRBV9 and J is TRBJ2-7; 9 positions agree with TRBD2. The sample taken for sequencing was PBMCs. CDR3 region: CASSATSGQYEQYF. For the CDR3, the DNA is TGTGCCAGCAGCGCGACTAGCGGACAGTACGAGCAGTACTTC.